The rows below give T cell receptor beta chains drawn from one sample of a study of T cell changes during pregnancy in multiple sclerosis. Sequencing was performed with immunoSEQ multiplex PCR; in TCRdb, only in-frame clones are kept and a portion is missing. Of 45,000 to 60,000 clones detected, 80% to 90% appear once; the ten largest clones hold approximately 8.3%. The sample here was CD8+ T cells from peripheral blood mononuclear cells, taken in the second trimester of pregnancy. These receptor sequences come from a female donor with multiple sclerosis, enrolled in a pregnancy study. The CDR3 runs from the conserved cysteine through the conserved F or W.

j_call: TRBJ2-7; v_call: TRBV7-6; cdr3_aa: CASSSPEDRAGEQYF
j_call: TRBJ2-7; v_call: TRBV10-1; cdr3_aa: CASIAGLGHEQYF
j_call: TRBJ2-1; v_call: TRBV30; cdr3_aa: CAWSVPSSYNEQFF
j_call: TRBJ2-3; v_call: TRBV6-4; cdr3_aa: CASSDSNSSSGVVTDTQYF
j_call: TRBJ2-1; v_call: TRBV5-6; cdr3_aa: CASSRPSGGSYNEQFF
j_call: TRBJ1-1; v_call: TRBV19; cdr3_aa: CASSIWFGDSVNTEAFF
j_call: TRBJ1-1; v_call: TRBV19; cdr3_aa: CASSIDLGAELYTEAFF
j_call: TRBJ2-5; v_call: TRBV2; cdr3_aa: CAISDVQRVQETQYF
j_call: TRBJ2-7; v_call: TRBV6-6; cdr3_aa: CASSYSAVKSYEQYF
j_call: TRBJ2-3; v_call: TRBV19; cdr3_aa: CASNAGGADTQYF
j_call: TRBJ2-1; v_call: TRBV6-4; cdr3_aa: CASSETAGGGDEQFF
j_call: TRBJ1-1; v_call: TRBV13; cdr3_aa: CASSSGTGIEAFF
j_call: TRBJ2-7; v_call: TRBV27; cdr3_aa: CASSLSGGSVYEQYF
j_call: TRBJ2-2; v_call: TRBV5-1; cdr3_aa: CASSAPGTGELFF
j_call: TRBJ2-7; v_call: TRBV6-5; cdr3_aa: CASTPGTGFYEQYF
j_call: TRBJ2-1; v_call: TRBV15; cdr3_aa: CATGGRRTLEFF
j_call: TRBJ1-5; v_call: TRBV13; cdr3_aa: CASSPRDQPQHF
j_call: TRBJ1-3; v_call: TRBV15; cdr3_aa: CATSSLPPGGAGNTIYF
j_call: TRBJ2-1; v_call: TRBV5-1; cdr3_aa: CASSLPRQGGNNEQFF
j_call: TRBJ1-1; v_call: TRBV29-1; cdr3_aa: CSVGRGNTEAFF
j_call: TRBJ2-3; v_call: TRBV7-3; cdr3_aa: CASSPGLAGGLTDTQYF
j_call: TRBJ2-7; v_call: TRBV9; cdr3_aa: CASSVGTGTYEQYF
j_call: TRBJ2-7; v_call: TRBV6-6; cdr3_aa: CASTPLAGVDEQYF
j_call: TRBJ1-1; v_call: TRBV7-2; cdr3_aa: CASSLEVGRGRPEAFF